These T cell receptor beta chains were read from a single sample in a study of blood T cells in healthy people across ages. TCRdb reprocessed the 5' RACE reads via MiXCR and lists one record per CDR3 protein. Among roughly 800,000 distinct CDR3 sequences listed, approximately 25% were seen once. These data also featured in a second study, about T cells of mothers and their children.

Sequencing used blood. Receptors were obtained from a boy younger than 18 in good health. Each CDR3 is given with its conserved first and last residue. Fields, in order: V gene, D gene, J gene, clone size, CDR3 DNA, CDR3 protein. D genes are given only for firm matches. Only part of the rows carry a size: once, few, many, or a class if the clone is expanded.

TRBV7-3	TRBD1	TRBJ1-4	.	TGTGCCAGCAGCCCTAAGACAGGGTCCAGCTCTGCAACTAATGAAAAACTGTTTTTT	CASSPKTGSSSATNEKLFF
TRBV6-6	.	TRBJ2-3	.	TGTGCCAGCAGTGATGAGAGGCAGTATTTT	CASSDERQYF
TRBV9	.	TRBJ1-2	few	TGTGCCAGCAGCGTAGACGACAGCCAGGACTATGGCTACACCTTC	CASSVDDSQDYGYTF
TRBV5-1	TRBD1	TRBJ1-1	.	TGCGCCAGCAGCTTGGCGGGACAGAAGGTTGAAGCTTTCTTT	CASSLAGQKVEAFF
TRBV20-1	.	TRBJ2-7	.	TGCAGTGCTACCCTCCCCGGGACCGGGCACTACGAGCAGTACTTC	CSATLPGTGHYEQYF
TRBV10-3	.	TRBJ2-7	.	TGTGCCATCAGTGAGGCAATGGGGTTCTCCTACGAGCAGTACTTC	CAISEAMGFSYEQYF
TRBV7-9	.	TRBJ2-5	.	TGTGCCAGCAGCCGTGTAACCCAGGGAGGAGAGACCCAGTACTTC	CASSRVTQGGETQYF
TRBV29-1	TRBD2	TRBJ2-1	.	TGCAGCGTTCGTGGACTAGCGACGAACAATGAGCAGTTCTTC	CSVRGLATNNEQFF
TRBV24-1	TRBD2	TRBJ2-2	.	TGTGCCACCAGTGACCTAGCGGGAGATAGCACCGGGGAGCTGTTTTTT	CATSDLAGDSTGELFF
TRBV28	.	TRBJ1-2	few	TGTGCCAGCAGTCCGCGTTGGTATGGCTACACCTTC	CASSPRWYGYTF
TRBV29-1	.	TRBJ1-2	.	TGCAGCGTTGCCCTCTACGGGGGCGGTGGCTATGGCTACACCTTC	CSVALYGGGGYGYTF
TRBV28	TRBD1	TRBJ2-7	few	TGTGCCAGCAGTTGGTTTGCAGGGGGATACGAGCAGTACTTC	CASSWFAGGYEQYF
TRBV6-5	TRBD1	TRBJ2-7	few	TGCGCCAGCAGTTACGCCCCCGGGACAGGGACGAGGTACGAGCAGTACTTC	CASSYAPGTGTRYEQYF
TRBV4-3	.	TRBJ2-5	.	TGCGCCAGCAGCCACGGGCTGGGCAGGGACCAAGAGACCCAGTACTTC	CASSHGLGRDQETQYF
TRBV7-9	.	TRBJ2-5	few	TGTGCCAGCAGCTTAGTGTTGGGCGTAGAGACCCAGTACTTC	CASSLVLGVETQYF
TRBV4-3	.	TRBJ1-2	.	TGCGCCAGCAGCCAAGTGTCGGGGATCCAATATGGCTACACCTTC	CASSQVSGIQYGYTF
TRBV5-6	.	TRBJ2-7	.	TGTGCCAGCACAGGAAGGGCAGAACCCTACGAGCAGTACTTC	CASTGRAEPYEQYF
TRBV7-6	.	TRBJ1-2	few	TGTGCCAGCAGCTTAGAATCGACGGAACTATATGGCTACACCTTC	CASSLESTELYGYTF
TRBV6-1	TRBD2	TRBJ2-5	.	TGTGCCAGCAGTGCCATTAGCGGGGGGCCAGAAGAGACCCAGTACTTC	CASSAISGGPEETQYF
TRBV7-2	TRBD2	TRBJ2-1	few	TGTGCCAGCAGCTCCGGGGGGGCCAGGGGAGTTGGAGAGCAGTTCTTC	CASSSGGARGVGEQFF
TRBV4-3	TRBD2	TRBJ2-5	.	TGCGCCAGCAGCCTCTCCGGGACTAGCGGGACCCAGTACTTC	CASSLSGTSGTQYF
TRBV12-3/TRBV12-4	.	TRBJ2-2	.	TGTGCCAGCTTATTTCAGGCTTCGGTTTCCGGGGAGCTGTTTTTT	CASLFQASVSGELFF
TRBV20-1	TRBD2	TRBJ2-1	.	TGCAGTGCAACACTAGCGCTATCGGCCAATGAGCAGTTCTTC	CSATLALSANEQFF
TRBV29-1	.	TRBJ2-7	.	TGCAGCGTTGGTATGGGACGCTCCTACGAGCAGTACTTC	CSVGMGRSYEQYF
TRBV25-1	.	TRBJ2-7	.	TGTGCCAGCAGGGCTTATAGGGATTCCTACGAGCAGTACTTC	CASRAYRDSYEQYF
TRBV12-3/TRBV12-4	.	TRBJ1-2	.	TGTGCCAGCAGTTTAGTAGGGGGGATCTATGGCTACACCTTC	CASSLVGGIYGYTF
TRBV12-3/TRBV12-4	.	TRBJ1-5	few	TGTGCCAGCAGTTTGGGACGGATCAATCAGCCCCAGCATTTT	CASSLGRINQPQHF
TRBV4-3	TRBD1	TRBJ2-1	.	TGCGCCAGCAGCCATCGAATTGACAGGGGCTCCTACAATGAGCAGTTCTTC	CASSHRIDRGSYNEQFF
TRBV10-3	TRBD2	TRBJ2-5	many	TGTGCCATCAGCCCTAGCGGGAACCAAGAGACCCAGTACTTC	CAISPSGNQETQYF
TRBV4-3	.	TRBJ1-5	few	TGCGCCAGCAGCCAAGATCTCGGGGGCTGGCAGCCCCAGCATTTT	CASSQDLGGWQPQHF
TRBV4-3	.	TRBJ2-1	.	TGCGCCAGCGGCCAAGAATGGGAGCTCACTGTCTTTGAGCAGTTCTTC	CASGQEWELTVFEQFF
TRBV11-1	.	TRBJ2-5	few	TGTGCCAGCAGCGTTAGGGGGGCTGAAGAGACCCAGTACTTC	CASSVRGAEETQYF
TRBV27	.	TRBJ2-7	.	TGTGCCAGCAGTTTCCTCAGGGGATATAACGAGCAGTACTTC	CASSFLRGYNEQYF
TRBV2	.	TRBJ1-3	.	TGTGCCAGCATTAGAGAGACAGCCTCTGGAAGCACCATATATTTT	CASIRETASGSTIYF
TRBV20-1	.	TRBJ1-2	.	TGCAGTGCCGTTGTCTATGGCTACACCTTC	CSAVVYGYTF
TRBV21-1	.	TRBJ2-5	.	TGTGCCAGCAGGGGACAGGAGGAGACCCAGTACTTC	CASRGQEETQYF
TRBV3-1	.	TRBJ2-1	few	TGTGCCAGCAGCCAAGACTCGGCAGACTACAATGAGCAGTTCTTC	CASSQDSADYNEQFF
TRBV10-3	.	TRBJ2-5	.	TGTGCCATCAGTGAAGGGGACTCTGATAGGGAGCAGTACTTC	CAISEGDSDREQYF
TRBV5-1	.	TRBJ1-1	.	TGCGCCAGCAGCGTAAGACAGGATAACACTGAAGCTTTCTTT	CASSVRQDNTEAFF
TRBV27	.	TRBJ1-5	.	TGTGCCAGCAGTCCCTCGGGACGCGACGGTCAGCCCCAGCATTTT	CASSPSGRDGQPQHF
TRBV6-2/TRBV6-3	.	TRBJ1-5	.	TGTGCCAGCACCCAATTGGGGAAGGCCTCAAATCAGCCCCAGCATTTT	CASTQLGKASNQPQHF
TRBV29-1	.	TRBJ1-2	many	TGCAGCGTTGGTCGACAGGCGAACTATGGCTACACCTTC	CSVGRQANYGYTF
TRBV20-1	TRBD1	TRBJ2-1	few	TGCAGTGCTAGAGGGGACAGGGGCTACAATGAGCAGTTCTTC	CSARGDRGYNEQFF
TRBV15	.	TRBJ2-1	few	TGTGCCACCAGCAACGGAGCCTCTTACTACAATGAGCAGTTCTTC	CATSNGASYYNEQFF
TRBV6-5	TRBD1	TRBJ2-5	.	TGTGCCAGCAGTAAACGACAGGGGGGCCGGGAGACCCAGTACTTC	CASSKRQGGRETQYF
TRBV20-1	TRBD2	TRBJ2-1	few	TGCAGTGCTGACCCCAGACTAGCGGGAGACTGGATCTTC	CSADPRLAGDWIF
TRBV4-3	.	TRBJ1-2	.	TGCGCCAGCAGCCAAGAGATGGACACCTCCTATGGCTACACCTTC	CASSQEMDTSYGYTF
TRBV7-9	TRBD2	TRBJ2-3	.	TGTGCCAGCAGCCAGACTAGCGCCCTTCGGGGTACGCAGTATTTT	CASSQTSALRGTQYF